Presented here are 31 T cell receptor beta chains from one specimen sequenced in a study of blood T cell repertoires in COVID-19. Here immunoSEQ multiplex PCR was the method, and the copy in TCRdb shows in-frame clones only, minus some. Here the sample spans about 240,000 clones, 80% to 85% being singletons. Sample: peripheral blood. These receptors originate from a woman between 18 and 29 years old with acute or convalescent COVID-19.

The chain couples TRBV12-3 or TRBV12-4 to TRBJ1-2, with 7 bases matching TRBD1. This CDR3 has 13 amino acids. V shed 7 bases, J shed 8 bases, and the junction held 10 bases outside the gene matches. In DNA, the CDR3 is TGTGCCAGCACCAGGGAGACAGGGCAGGGCTACACCTTC. As protein: CASTRETGQGYTF.

The chain employs TRBV15 and TRBJ2-1; 11 bases map to TRBD2. This CDR3 spans 16 amino acids. In germline, CDR1 is LNHNV, CDR2 YYDKDF (reference sequence). V trimming: 4 bases; J trimming: 4 bases; junction bases outside the gene matches: 6. The DNA for the CDR3 is TGTGCCACCAGCACGCAACTAGCGGGAGCTTACAATGAGCAGTTCTTC. The encoded protein is CATSTQLAGAYNEQFF.

The chain has TRBV28 and TRBJ1-2, with TRBD1 as a possible D gene (6 bases). V lost 4 bases and J 4 bases, leaving 13 bases between the germline ends. The CDR3 loop spans 14 amino acids. Germline CDR1 reads MDHEN; CDR2 reads SYDVKM. The CDR3 region is CASSSTDRFYGYTF. For the CDR3, the DNA is TGTGCCAGCAGTTCTACCGACAGGTTCTATGGCTACACCTTC.

The V call is TRBV2, the J call TRBJ2-7; TRBD2 aligns across 10 bases. The CDR3 is made up of 15 amino acids. The V gene end was trimmed by 6 bases and the J gene end by 0 bases; junction bases not matched to a gene: 5. Germline V gene lookup returns CDR1 SNHLY and CDR2 FYNNEI. The CDR3 nucleotides read TGTGCCAGCAGGGATACTAGCGGGGCCTCCTACGAGCAGTACTTC. It is translated as CASRDTSGASYEQYF.

This clone was recorded only once. The V call is TRBV3-1 (or the pseudogene TRBV3-2), the J call TRBJ2-7; tentative D call: TRBD1 (6 bases). The CDR3 consists of 13 residues. V shed 4 bases and J shed 2 bases, with 9 bases lying between them. CDR1 is LGHDT and CDR2 is YNNKEL in the germline V gene (reference sequence). This CDR3 is CASSLDRPYEQYF. CDR3 nucleotide sequence: TGTGCCAGCAGCCTCGACAGGCCCTACGAGCAGTACTTC.

This rearrangement joins TRBV9 to TRBJ2-1; 8 positions match TRBD2. Germline V gene data show CDR1 as SGDLS and CDR2 as YYNGEE. V shed 2 bases, J shed 0 bases, and the junction held 4 bases outside the gene matches. There are 16 residues in the CDR3. The CDR3 nucleotides are TGTGCCAGCAGCGTGAGAAGCGGGAGCTCCTACAATGAGCAGTTCTTC. It is translated as CASSVRSGSSYNEQFF.

Here the CDR3 reads CASSVTRGSGSADTQYF. The CDR3 DNA is TGTGCCAGCAGCGTTACACGGGGTAGCGGGAGTGCAGATACGCAGTATTTT. The chain recombines TRBV9 with TRBJ2-3; TRBD2 matches 9 bases. The V gene's germline CDR1 is SGDLS and CDR2 YYNGEE. V dropped 2 bases and J dropped 4; count of bases not matched to a gene: 11. The CDR3 extends over 17 amino acids.

V gene TRBV7-2 combines with J gene TRBJ1-2; 10 nucleotides align to TRBD1. Germline lookup yields CDR1 SGHTA and CDR2 FQGNSA. V shed 4 bases, J shed 6 bases, and the junction held 5 bases outside the gene matches. The CDR3 is made up of 14 amino acids. CDR3 sequence: CASSSRQGADGYTF. The CDR3 coding sequence is TGTGCCAGCAGCTCACGACAGGGGGCGGATGGCTACACCTTC.

Only one count was recorded for this clone. The gene calls are TRBV4-3 and TRBJ2-6, with 11 bases lining up with TRBD2. This CDR3 is built from 18 residues. V dropped 2 bases and J dropped 0; count of bases not matched to a gene: 3. Germline V gene sequence: CDR1 LGHNA, CDR2 YSLEER. The DNA for the CDR3 is TGCGCCAGCAGCCAACTAGCGGGAGGTATCTCTGGGGCCAACGTCCTGACTTTC. It yields the protein CASSQLAGGISGANVLTF.

The chain has TRBV19 and TRBJ2-5, with 7 bases lining up with TRBD1. The CDR3 is 15 residues long. V lost 1 base, J lost 5 bases, and 7 bases stayed unmatched. The germline CDR1 and CDR2 sequences are LNHDA and SQIVND (reference sequence). The CDR3 DNA sequence: TGTGCCAGTAGTATAGGAAGCGAGGGGGCGGAGACCCAGTACTTC. It translates to CASSIGSEGAETQYF.

The gene calls are TRBV29-1 and TRBJ1-4; maybe TRBD1 (5 bases). V was clipped by 7 bases and J by 7 bases, with 13 bases between them. Germline V gene sequence: CDR1 SQVTM, CDR2 ANQGSEA. The CDR3 consists of 12 residues. CDR3 amino acids: CSAGTLSEKLFF. CDR3 DNA sequence: TGCAGCGCCGGGACTTTATCTGAAAAACTGTTTTTT.

This clone has a handful of counts. The chain carries TRBV7-2 and TRBJ1-4, with 8 bases matching TRBD1. CDR1 is SGHTA and CDR2 is FQGNSA in the germline V gene. The V gene end was trimmed by 5 bases and the J gene end by 8 bases; junction bases not matched to a gene: 7. CDR3 length equals 14 residues. CDR3 DNA: TGTGCCAGCAGCCCTAGAAGACAGGGGGAAAAACTGTTTTTT. Residues: CASSPRRQGEKLFF. The whole variable domain, filled in from reference TRBV7-2 and TRBJ1-4, reads GAGVSQSPSNKVTEKGKDVELRCDPISGHTALYWYRQSLGQGLEFLIYFQGNSAPDKSGLPSDRFSAERTGGSVSTLTIQRTQQEDSAVYLCASSPRRQGEKLFFGSGTQLSVL.

V usage is TRBV7-2 and J usage is TRBJ1-2; TRBD1 is a possible D gene (5 bases). V lost 2 bases and J 4 bases, leaving 8 bases between the germline ends. The CDR3 length is 13 residues. Germline CDR1 is SGHTA and CDR2 is FQGNSA. The CDR3 loop is CASSLQGSYGYTF. CDR3 coding DNA: TGTGCCAGCAGCTTACAGGGTAGCTATGGCTACACCTTC.

This clone was seen once. This sequence joins TRBV19 and TRBJ2-1; TRBD2 agrees at 10 bases. With 5 bases clipped from V and 4 bases from J, the junction kept 14 bases outside the gene matches. CDR1 LNHDA and CDR2 SQIVND come from the germline V gene (reference sequence). This CDR3 has 18 residues. The CDR3 sequence is CASSSGGLASRHYNEQFF. The CDR3, as DNA: TGTGCCAGTAGTTCCGGGGGACTAGCGAGCCGACATTACAATGAGCAGTTCTTC.

The chain combines TRBV5-1 with TRBJ1-1; 7 positions agree with TRBD1. The V gene's germline CDR1 is SGHRS and CDR2 YFSETQ. The CDR3 runs to 14 residues. V was pared by 6 bases and J by 1 base, with 6 bases of the junction left unmatched. DNA of the CDR3: TGCGCCAGCAACTCGGGACAGCCGAACACTGAAGCTTTCTTT. Translated, it gives CASNSGQPNTEAFF. Together with reference TRBV5-1 and TRBJ1-1, the CDR3 gives the full variable domain: KAGVTQTPRYLIKTRGQQVTLSCSPISGHRSVSWYQQTPGQGLQFLFEYFSETQRNKGNFPGRFSGRQFSNSRSEMNVSTLELGDSALYLCASNSGQPNTEAFFGQGTRLTVV.

This clone was detected only a few times. This sequence joins TRBV11-2 and TRBJ1-5; D gene ambiguous. The V end lost 3 bases, the J end lost 6 bases, and 12 bases lay between the germline ends. Germline V gene data show CDR1 as SGHAT and CDR2 as FQNNGV. The CDR3 extends over 14 amino acids. This CDR3 is CASSLPGVSQPQHF. For the CDR3, the DNA is TGTGCCAGCAGCTTGCCCGGGGTAAGTCAGCCCCAGCATTTT.

The chain recombines TRBV30 with TRBJ2-7; a weak D match, TRBD2 (6 bases). Deletions cut 7 bases from V and 5 bases from J, with 27 bases between. This CDR3 has 16 residues. Germline loops: CDR1 GTSNPN, CDR2 SVGIG (reference sequence). CDR3 DNA: TGTGCCTCCACGGCCCCCCGGGAGCAGAAGGACCACGAGCAGTACTTC. Its translation: CASTAPREQKDHEQYF. Combining the CDR3 with reference TRBV30 and TRBJ2-7 gives the whole variable domain SQTIHQWPATLVQPVGSPLSLECTVEGTSNPNLYWYRQAAGRGLQLLFYSVGIGQISSEVPQNLSASRPQDRQFILSSKKLLLSDSGFYLCASTAPREQKDHEQYFGPGTRLTVT.

J is TRBJ1-2 and V is TRBV9; 8 bases agree with TRBD1. Germline V lookup: CDR1 SGDLS, CDR2 YYNGEE. The trim removed 2 bases at V and 0 bases at J, leaving 6 bases unmatched. The CDR3 loop spans 16 amino acids. The CDR3 here is CASSVSLDRANYGYTF. The CDR3, as DNA: TGTGCCAGCAGCGTTTCCCTGGACAGGGCTAACTATGGCTACACCTTC.

This chain links TRBV10-3 with TRBJ2-3, with TRBD2 matching over 9 bases. The CDR3 extends over 17 amino acids. Trimming took 3 bases from V and 5 from J; bases not matched to a gene: 12. Germline CDR1 and CDR2: ENHRY and SYGVKD. The CDR3 sequence: CAISDPGQREAKDTQYF. The CDR3 nucleotides are TGTGCCATCAGTGACCCCGGCCAGCGGGAGGCCAAAGATACGCAGTATTTT.

This sequence joins TRBV9 and TRBJ2-7, with D maybe TRBD2 (6 bases). The CDR3 spans 14 residues. CDR1 is SGDLS and CDR2 is YYNGEE in the germline V gene. V lost 4 bases, J lost 3 bases, and 14 bases lay in between. CDR3: CASSPLSGSYEQYF. The CDR3, as DNA: TGTGCCAGCAGCCCCCTTAGCGGTAGCTACGAGCAGTACTTC.

The chain employs TRBV7-9 and TRBJ2-3, with D possibly TRBD2 on 6 matching bases. The CDR3 spans 16 residues. CDR1 is SEHNR, CDR2 FQNEAQ, per germline (reference sequence). Between the trimmed V and J ends, which lost 0 bases and 0 bases, there was a span of 10 bases. CDR3 in amino acids: CASSLAEDYSTDTQYF. The CDR3 DNA is TGTGCCAGCAGCTTAGCGGAGGACTATAGCACAGATACGCAGTATTTT.

The V and J genes are TRBV4-3 and TRBJ2-2, with TRBD1 matching 7 bases. CDR3 length: 20 amino acids. CDR1 LGHNA and CDR2 YSLEER come from the germline V gene. J was trimmed by 3 bases and V by 1 base; bases with no gene match: 17. As DNA, the CDR3 is TGCGCCAGCAGCCAAGTCTACTCCGACAGGGCAATAGCGTACACCGGGGAGCTGTTTTTT. This encodes CASSQVYSDRAIAYTGELFF.

The rearrangement joins TRBV6-1 to TRBJ1-5; D is unresolved. The CDR3 totals 15 residues. V was cut by 1 base and J by 6 bases, with 13 bases left in between. CDR1 is MNHNS, CDR2 SASEGT, per germline. In DNA, the CDR3 is TGTGCCAGCAGTGAAGGGATGGAGGGCCCTCAGCCCCAGCATTTT. Encoded protein: CASSEGMEGPQPQHF.

V usage is TRBV12-5 and J usage is TRBJ1-2; 7 bases align to TRBD1. V trimming: 1 base; J trimming: 0 bases; junction bases outside the gene matches: 14. The CDR3 extends over 19 amino acids. Germline CDR1 is LGHNT and CDR2 is FRNRAP. The CDR3 sequence is CASGLAQPGQRLSNYGYTF. CDR3 in DNA: TGTGCTAGTGGTTTGGCTCAGCCGGGACAGCGTCTTTCTAACTATGGCTACACCTTC.

The chain uses TRBV2 and TRBJ1-4; D unresolved. Trimming took 6 bases from V and 8 from J, leaving 13 bases between them. The germline V gene has CDR1 SNHLY and CDR2 FYNNEI. CDR3 size: 13 residues. The CDR3 bases are TGTGCCAGCAGGGGCGAGATCGGAGAAAAACTGTTTTTT. This encodes CASRGEIGEKLFF.

This clone was seen more than once but under ten times. This sequence joins TRBV6-5 and TRBJ2-7; D is perhaps TRBD1 (6 bases). Germline V lookup: CDR1 MNHEY, CDR2 SVGAGI. The CDR3 is made up of 12 amino acids. V lost 6 bases, J lost 7 bases, and 13 bases lay in between. In DNA, the CDR3 is TGTGCCAGCAGACAGGGTTCTAGAGAGCAGTACTTC. It is translated as CASRQGSREQYF.

The V call is TRBV28, the J call TRBJ1-3; weak D call: TRBD1 (6 bases). Germline CDR1 reads MDHEN; CDR2 reads SYDVKM. V was cut by 5 bases and J by 2 bases, with 13 bases left in between. The CDR3 sequence is 15 residues long. The CDR3 DNA sequence: TGTGCCAGCAGTCCCGGACAGTATCCTGGAAACACCATATATTTT. It specifies CASSPGQYPGNTIYF.

Ten or more counts support this clone. The rearrangement uses TRBV6-4 and TRBJ2-2; TRBD2 aligns across 8 bases. Germline-derived CDR1 and CDR2 are MRHNA and SNTAGT. The CDR3 covers 16 residues. V lost 2 bases and J lost 3; bases outside the gene matches: 5. CDR3 nucleotide sequence: TGTGCCAGCAGTGACAGAGCGGGAGAGGACACCGGGGAGCTGTTTTTT. Amino acids: CASSDRAGEDTGELFF.

The rearrangement uses TRBV7-9 and TRBJ2-7, with 8 bases identical to TRBD1. This CDR3 comprises 14 residues. Looked up from germline, CDR1 is SEHNR and CDR2 is FQNEAQ (reference sequence). After removal of 5 bases from V and 6 bases from J, the junction contained 9 bases not matched to a gene. The CDR3 sequence is CASSLRTGPSEQYF. CDR3 nucleotide sequence: TGTGCCAGCAGCCTTCGGACAGGGCCCTCCGAGCAGTACTTC.

The rearrangement uses TRBV3-1 (or the pseudogene TRBV3-2) and TRBJ2-7, with 15 bases identical to TRBD2. Trimming removed 4 bases from V and 2 bases from J; junction bases left unmatched: 9. This CDR3 comprises 18 residues. Germline V lookup: CDR1 LGHDT, CDR2 YNNKEL (reference sequence). DNA of the CDR3: TGTGCCAGCAGCCCGACACCGGGACTAGCGGGAGGTCCCTACGAGCAGTACTTC. Its translation: CASSPTPGLAGGPYEQYF.

The J gene is TRBJ2-1, the V gene TRBV7-2; 8 nucleotides match TRBD1. The ends lost 1 base at V and 4 bases at J; junction bases unmatched: 6. This CDR3 comprises 16 residues. CDR1 is SGHTA, CDR2 FQGNSA, per germline. CDR3: CASSLVGTGIYNEQFF. The CDR3, as DNA: TGTGCCAGCAGCTTAGTCGGGACAGGAATTTACAATGAGCAGTTCTTC.